A single sample is the source of the 13 T cell receptor beta chains below, sequenced in a study of CD8 T cells in Susac syndrome. It was with random hexamers that roughly 0.5 to 1 ug RNA was reverse transcribed. One entry per CDR3 protein, called by TCRdb with MiXCR from the immunoSEQ multiplex PCR reads. The sample records some 120,000 distinct CDR3 sequences, about 95% being singletons. Input material: CD4+ T cells from PBMCs. The receptors shown here come from a human donor in good health.

The chain has TRBV28 and TRBJ2-3; D is possibly TRBD1 (6 bases). Between the trimmed V and J ends, which lost 8 bases and 0 bases, there was a span of 9 bases. Germline V CDR1 and CDR2: MDHEN, SYDVKM. This CDR3 is built from 13 residues. Here the CDR3 DNA reads TGTGCCAGCCAAGACAGGAGCACAGATACGCAGTATTTT. It yields the protein CASQDRSTDTQYF.

This chain links TRBV14 with TRBJ2-1, with 13 nucleotides matching TRBD2. Germline values: CDR1 SGHDN, CDR2 FVKESK. The CDR3 sequence is 16 residues long. V lost 0 bases, J lost 9 bases, and 5 bases stayed unmatched. Here the CDR3 DNA reads TGTGCCAGCAGCCAAGAAGGACTAGCGGGAGCCATTGAGCAGTTCTTC. Protein product: CASSQEGLAGAIEQFF.

CDR3 residues: CASSSPTSAPSTDTQYF. CDR3 nucleotides: TGTGCCAGCAGCTCCCCGACTAGCGCTCCTAGCACAGATACGCAGTATTTT. This chain joins TRBV7-2 and TRBJ2-3; TRBD2 matches at 8 bases. The CDR3 is made up of 17 amino acids. V trimming: 4 bases; J trimming: 0 bases; junction bases outside the gene matches: 9. Per the germline V gene, CDR1 is SGHTA and CDR2 is FQGNSA.

The V call is TRBV19, the J call TRBJ2-6; D is undetermined. The CDR3 contains 15 residues. Trimming removed 8 bases from V and 4 bases from J, with 15 bases in between. CDR1 is LNHDA and CDR2 is SQIVND in the germline V gene (reference sequence). The CDR3 region has the DNA TGTGCCAGTGGGATTCGAGGCTCCGGGGCCAACGTCCTGACTTTC. Translated: CASGIRGSGANVLTF.

The rearrangement links TRBV27 to TRBJ2-2, with D unclear. Per the germline V gene, CDR1 is MNHEY and CDR2 is SMNVEV (reference sequence). This CDR3 region has 12 residues. V gave up 6 bases and J gave up 5 bases, with 7 bases separating them. CDR3 bases: TGTGCCAGCAGCCGATTAACCGGGGAGCTGTTTTTT. Its protein is CASSRLTGELFF.

The chain joins TRBV5-1 to TRBJ2-7, with 9 nucleotides matching TRBD1. After removal of 0 bases from V and 6 bases from J, the junction contained 7 bases not matched to a gene. Germline CDR1 and CDR2: SGHRS and YFSETQ. The length of the CDR3 is 15 residues. CDR3 loop: CASSLAGTGTGEQYF. CDR3 nucleotides: TGCGCCAGCAGCTTGGCCGGGACAGGGACGGGCGAGCAGTACTTC.

The chain couples TRBV5-1 to TRBJ2-2; the D is unclear. The CDR3 totals 14 residues. Germline assignment: CDR1 SGHRS and CDR2 YFSETQ. V lost 3 bases and J 1 base, leaving 7 bases between the germline ends. CDR3 sequence (DNA): TGCGCCAGCAGCTCCGAGATGAACACCGGGGAGCTGTTTTTT. Translation: CASSSEMNTGELFF. The complete variable domain, with remaining parts taken from reference TRBV5-1 and TRBJ2-2, reads KAGVTQTPRYLIKTRGQQVTLSCSPISGHRSVSWYQQTPGQGLQFLFEYFSETQRNKGNFPGRFSGRQFSNSRSEMNVSTLELGDSALYLCASSSEMNTGELFFGEGSRLTVL.

The V and J genes are TRBV7-2 and TRBJ1-2; no clear D gene. Deletions cut 5 bases from V and 0 bases from J, with 7 bases between. CDR1 and CDR2 from the germline V gene are SGHTA and FQGNSA. The CDR3 length is 13 residues. In DNA form, the CDR3 reads TGTGCCAGCAGCCTCAATACTAACTATGGCTACACCTTC. Its protein product is CASSLNTNYGYTF. Together with reference TRBV7-2 and TRBJ1-2, the CDR3 gives the full variable domain: GAGVSQSPSNKVTEKGKDVELRCDPISGHTALYWYRQSLGQGLEFLIYFQGNSAPDKSGLPSDRFSAERTGGSVSTLTIQRTQQEDSAVYLCASSLNTNYGYTFGSGTRLTVV.

V usage is TRBV12-3 or TRBV12-4 and J usage is TRBJ2-4; 8 bases match TRBD1. V shed 6 bases and J 3 bases; nucleotides not matched to a gene: 7. CDR3 size: 15 residues. The CDR3 DNA is TGTGCCAGCAGCTCAGGGGGCGCGGGCAAAAACATTCAGTACTTC. Amino acids: CASSSGGAGKNIQYF.

The chain has TRBV3-1 and TRBJ2-1; TRBD1 agrees at 9 bases. CDR1 LGHDT and CDR2 YNNKEL come from the germline V gene (reference sequence). This CDR3 contains 15 residues. Losses at the gene ends were 4 bases for V and 5 bases for J; bases not matched to a gene: 6. The CDR3 bases are TGTGCCAGCAGCCTCATCGGGACAGGGAACAATGAGCAGTTCTTC. Translated: CASSLIGTGNNEQFF.

The gene calls are TRBV28 and TRBJ1-4, with 9 bases fitting TRBD1. The germline V gene encodes CDR1 MDHEN and CDR2 SYDVKM. The CDR3 covers 15 residues. The trim removed 4 bases at V and 7 bases at J, leaving 7 bases unmatched. The CDR3 DNA sequence: TGTGCCAGCAGTTCCGGCGGGACAGGGACTGAAAAACTGTTTTTT. It yields the protein CASSSGGTGTEKLFF.

The chain has TRBV9 and TRBJ1-3; possibly TRBD1 for D (6 bases). V dropped 3 bases and J dropped 1 base, with 17 bases sitting between them. Looked up from germline, CDR1 is SGDLS and CDR2 is YYNGEE. The CDR3 has 17 residues. The CDR3 is CASSGSGAGKSGNTIYF. DNA for the CDR3: TGTGCCAGCAGCGGGTCGGGGGCCGGGAAATCTGGAAACACCATATATTTT.

The rearrangement uses TRBV20-1 and TRBJ1-1, with unresolved D. The CDR3 runs 14 residues. Germline V CDR1 and CDR2: DFQATT, SNEGSKA (reference sequence). V lost 2 bases and J 4 bases, leaving 14 bases between the germline ends. Here the CDR3 reads CSARIPAYGTEAFF. CDR3 nucleotide sequence: TGCAGTGCTAGAATTCCGGCGTACGGCACTGAAGCTTTCTTT.